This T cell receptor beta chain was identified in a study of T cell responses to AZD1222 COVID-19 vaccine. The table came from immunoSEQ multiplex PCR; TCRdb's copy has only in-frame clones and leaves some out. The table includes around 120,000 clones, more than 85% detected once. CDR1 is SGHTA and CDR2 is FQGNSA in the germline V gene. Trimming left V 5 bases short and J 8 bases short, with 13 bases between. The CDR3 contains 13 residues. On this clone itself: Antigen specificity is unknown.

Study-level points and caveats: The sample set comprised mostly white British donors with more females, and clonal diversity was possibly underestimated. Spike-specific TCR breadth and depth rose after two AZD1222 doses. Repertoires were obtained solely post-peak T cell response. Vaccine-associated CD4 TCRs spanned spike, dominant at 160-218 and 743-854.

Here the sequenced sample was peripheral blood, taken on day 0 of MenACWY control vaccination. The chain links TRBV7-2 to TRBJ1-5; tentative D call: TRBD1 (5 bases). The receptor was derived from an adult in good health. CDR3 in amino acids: CASSVRDGEPQHF. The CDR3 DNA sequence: TGTGCCAGCAGCGTCAGGGACGGGGAGCCCCAGCATTTT.